A selection of T cell receptor beta chains follows, all from one sample in a study of T cells after yellow fever vaccination. TCRdb reanalysed the 5' RACE reads using MiXCR and keeps one entry per CDR3 protein. Counted here are 100,000 to 150,000 distinct CDR3 sequences, 12% to 15% occurring once; the ten biggest clones make up around 40%. The starting material was CD8+ T cells sorted from PBMCs, obtained 5 days after the yellow fever booster vaccination. The origin of the receptors is a man between 18 and 35 years old who received the YFV17D yellow fever vaccine. CDR3s include the opening cysteine and the closing phenylalanine or tryptophan. The order of the fields is V gene, clone size, D gene, J gene, CDR3 DNA, CDR3 protein. The D gene is left open where the match is weak. Size values are once, few and many counts, or a class for expanded clones, and some rows have none.

V gene: TRBV4-1
clone size: NA
D gene: NA
J gene: TRBJ1-5
CDR3 DNA: TGCGCCAGCAGCCTGGGGCCTCTAGTCGGTCAGCCCCAGCATTTT
CDR3 protein: CASSLGPLVGQPQHF

V gene: TRBV6-6
clone size: NA
D gene: NA
J gene: TRBJ1-1
CDR3 DNA: TGTGCCAGCAGTGTGCCGGGGACACCTAACACTGAAGCTTTCTTT
CDR3 protein: CASSVPGTPNTEAFF

V gene: TRBV11-2
clone size: NA
D gene: TRBD2
J gene: TRBJ2-3
CDR3 DNA: TGTGCCAGCAGCTTTGAGCGGGGGAGCACAGATACGCAGTATTTT
CDR3 protein: CASSFERGSTDTQYF

V gene: TRBV5-6
clone size: NA
D gene: NA
J gene: TRBJ2-3
CDR3 DNA: TGTGCCAGCAGTCCGGAGGGGGTAGCAGATACGCAGTATTTT
CDR3 protein: CASSPEGVADTQYF

V gene: TRBV6-1
clone size: few
D gene: NA
J gene: TRBJ1-1
CDR3 DNA: TGTGCCAGCAGCGGGCTGTCCTTAACATTAACGATGAACACTGAAGCTTTCTTT
CDR3 protein: CASSGLSLTLTMNTEAFF

V gene: TRBV4-3
clone size: many
D gene: TRBD2
J gene: TRBJ2-7
CDR3 DNA: TGCGCCAGCAGCCCTGACCGGGACACCGGACTAGCCTACTACGAGCAGTACTTC
CDR3 protein: CASSPDRDTGLAYYEQYF

V gene: TRBV7-9
clone size: NA
D gene: NA
J gene: TRBJ2-5
CDR3 DNA: TGTGCCAGCAGCTTAGTTTTTGAGACCCAGTACTTC
CDR3 protein: CASSLVFETQYF

V gene: TRBV29-1
clone size: NA
D gene: TRBD1
J gene: TRBJ2-2
CDR3 DNA: TGCAGCGTTGTTCGGCGGACAGGGGAGATCGGGGAGCTGTTTTTT
CDR3 protein: CSVVRRTGEIGELFF

V gene: TRBV12-3/TRBV12-4
clone size: NA
D gene: NA
J gene: TRBJ1-5
CDR3 DNA: TGTGCCAGCACTACGCGCAATCAGCCCCAGCATTTT
CDR3 protein: CASTTRNQPQHF

V gene: TRBV7-6
clone size: many
D gene: NA
J gene: TRBJ2-3
CDR3 DNA: TGTGCCAGCAGCTTATTTAACACAGATACGCAGTATTTT
CDR3 protein: CASSLFNTDTQYF

V gene: TRBV28
clone size: NA
D gene: TRBD1
J gene: TRBJ1-2
CDR3 DNA: TGTGCCAGCAGTATCAGGACAGGGTCGGTCTATGGCTACACCTTC
CDR3 protein: CASSIRTGSVYGYTF

V gene: TRBV6-6
clone size: NA
D gene: TRBD1
J gene: TRBJ2-2
CDR3 DNA: TGTGCCAGCAGCCCGACAGGGGCGAACACCGGGGAGCTGTTTTTT
CDR3 protein: CASSPTGANTGELFF

V gene: TRBV20-1
clone size: few
D gene: NA
J gene: TRBJ2-3
CDR3 DNA: TGCAGTGCTAGAGATGAGGACTACACAGATACGCAGTATTTT
CDR3 protein: CSARDEDYTDTQYF

V gene: TRBV7-9
clone size: few
D gene: NA
J gene: TRBJ1-2
CDR3 DNA: TGTGCCAGCAGCCAGAACACCTACTATGGCTACACCTTC
CDR3 protein: CASSQNTYYGYTF

V gene: TRBV12-3/TRBV12-4
clone size: NA
D gene: NA
J gene: TRBJ1-2
CDR3 DNA: TGTGCCACCCGTCCCCTAATCGGCTATGGCTACACCTTC
CDR3 protein: CATRPLIGYGYTF

V gene: TRBV12-3/TRBV12-4
clone size: many
D gene: NA
J gene: TRBJ2-1
CDR3 DNA: TGTGCCAGCAGTTCGGGGACTTACTACAATGAGCAGTTCTTC
CDR3 protein: CASSSGTYYNEQFF

V gene: TRBV4-1
clone size: many
D gene: TRBD2
J gene: TRBJ2-3
CDR3 DNA: TGCGCCAGCAGCCATAGCGGGGGGTACACAGATACGCAGTATTTT
CDR3 protein: CASSHSGGYTDTQYF

V gene: TRBV27
clone size: NA
D gene: TRBD2
J gene: TRBJ2-2
CDR3 DNA: TGTGCCAGCAGTTTTCTCACCGGGACTAGCGGGGGTACCGGGGAGCTGTTTTTT
CDR3 protein: CASSFLTGTSGGTGELFF

V gene: TRBV4-3
clone size: NA
D gene: NA
J gene: TRBJ2-1
CDR3 DNA: TGCGCCAGCAGCCAAGATTTGGAATGGCAGGGGACCTACAATGAGCAGTTCTTC
CDR3 protein: CASSQDLEWQGTYNEQFF

V gene: TRBV12-5
clone size: NA
D gene: NA
J gene: TRBJ2-6
CDR3 DNA: TGTGCTAGTGGTTTGTCGGGGGCAGGGGCCAACGTCCTGACTTTC
CDR3 protein: CASGLSGAGANVLTF

V gene: TRBV20-1
clone size: few
D gene: TRBD2
J gene: TRBJ2-1
CDR3 DNA: TGCAGTGCTCTCAACCTACTAGCGGGGAGTGTCAATGAGCAGTTCTTC
CDR3 protein: CSALNLLAGSVNEQFF

V gene: TRBV2
clone size: NA
D gene: TRBD2
J gene: TRBJ2-5
CDR3 DNA: TGTGCCAGCAGCCTTGCCGGGGGGGGAGAGACCCAGTACTTC
CDR3 protein: CASSLAGGGETQYF

V gene: TRBV4-1
clone size: many
D gene: NA
J gene: TRBJ2-5
CDR3 DNA: TGCGCCAGCAGCCAAGATCAGGGCGCAGGGCTGGGAGAGACCCAGTACTTC
CDR3 protein: CASSQDQGAGLGETQYF

V gene: TRBV12-3/TRBV12-4
clone size: NA
D gene: NA
J gene: TRBJ2-2
CDR3 DNA: TGTGCCAGCAGTCAAGGCAACACCGGGGAGCTGTTTTTT
CDR3 protein: CASSQGNTGELFF

V gene: TRBV29-1
clone size: few
D gene: TRBD1
J gene: TRBJ1-2
CDR3 DNA: TGCAGCGTTGAGGCAGGGGGCGTTGGCTACACCTTC
CDR3 protein: CSVEAGGVGYTF

V gene: TRBV4-2
clone size: few
D gene: NA
J gene: TRBJ1-5
CDR3 DNA: TGTGCCAGCAGCCAAGAAAACAGCTTCTATAGCAATCAGCCCCAGCATTTT
CDR3 protein: CASSQENSFYSNQPQHF

V gene: TRBV25-1
clone size: NA
D gene: NA
J gene: TRBJ2-3
CDR3 DNA: TGTGCCAGCAGGGACCCGGGGCTCACAGATACGCAGTATTTT
CDR3 protein: CASRDPGLTDTQYF

V gene: TRBV6-2/TRBV6-3
clone size: NA
D gene: TRBD2
J gene: TRBJ2-3
CDR3 DNA: TGTGCCAGCAGTCCCGGGACTAGCGTCGTCACAGATACGCAGTATTTT
CDR3 protein: CASSPGTSVVTDTQYF

V gene: TRBV10-3
clone size: NA
D gene: NA
J gene: TRBJ2-3
CDR3 DNA: TGTGCCATCAGTGATTCAGAGACAGATACGCAGTATTTT
CDR3 protein: CAISDSETDTQYF

V gene: TRBV6-4
clone size: NA
D gene: TRBD2
J gene: TRBJ2-3
CDR3 DNA: TGTGCCAGCAGTGTTCTAGCGGGCTCCACAGATACGCAGTATTTT
CDR3 protein: CASSVLAGSTDTQYF

V gene: TRBV12-3/TRBV12-4
clone size: few
D gene: TRBD2
J gene: TRBJ2-3
CDR3 DNA: TGTGCCAGCAGTGCTAGCGGGTCTGGGGATACGCAGTATTTT
CDR3 protein: CASSASGSGDTQYF

V gene: TRBV5-1
clone size: NA
D gene: TRBD1
J gene: TRBJ1-5
CDR3 DNA: TGCGCCACTATGACAGGGAGTCAGCCCCAGCATTTT
CDR3 protein: CATMTGSQPQHF

V gene: TRBV5-1
clone size: NA
D gene: NA
J gene: TRBJ2-2
CDR3 DNA: TGCGCCAGCAGCCCCCCTCGGGCAGGGGAGGACACCGGGGAGCTGTTTTTT
CDR3 protein: CASSPPRAGEDTGELFF

V gene: TRBV15
clone size: NA
D gene: NA
J gene: TRBJ1-2
CDR3 DNA: TGTGCCACCAGCAGAGACCAAGAACGCACAAAGAACTATGGCTACACCTTC
CDR3 protein: CATSRDQERTKNYGYTF

V gene: TRBV5-1
clone size: few
D gene: NA
J gene: TRBJ2-1
CDR3 DNA: TGCGCCAGCAGCCCTGGACAGCTCAATGAGCAGTTCTTC
CDR3 protein: CASSPGQLNEQFF

V gene: TRBV6-2/TRBV6-3
clone size: few
D gene: TRBD1
J gene: TRBJ2-5
CDR3 DNA: TGTGCCAGCACCCGTGGTTGGACAGGGGGAGAGACCCAGTACTTC
CDR3 protein: CASTRGWTGGETQYF

V gene: TRBV27
clone size: few
D gene: NA
J gene: TRBJ2-1
CDR3 DNA: TGTGCCAGCAGAGAAGGCGGGGGCAGCTACAATGAGCAGTTCTTC
CDR3 protein: CASREGGGSYNEQFF

V gene: TRBV25-1
clone size: few
D gene: TRBD1
J gene: TRBJ1-5
CDR3 DNA: TGTGCCAGCGGTCGGGACAGGGGGCGCGATCAGCCCCAGCATTTT
CDR3 protein: CASGRDRGRDQPQHF

V gene: TRBV6-5
clone size: few
D gene: NA
J gene: TRBJ2-2
CDR3 DNA: TGTGCCAGCAGTTACTCACCGGCGGGGAACACCGGGGAGCTGTTTTTT
CDR3 protein: CASSYSPAGNTGELFF

V gene: TRBV7-9
clone size: few
D gene: NA
J gene: TRBJ1-2
CDR3 DNA: TGTGCCAGCAGCCCACGGACGGGCAGGGGTACCTATGGCTACACCTTC
CDR3 protein: CASSPRTGRGTYGYTF

V gene: TRBV27
clone size: NA
D gene: NA
J gene: TRBJ2-3
CDR3 DNA: TGTGCCAGCCATTTTAGGGGGGGGGAAGATACGCAGTATTTT
CDR3 protein: CASHFRGGEDTQYF

V gene: TRBV20-1
clone size: few
D gene: NA
J gene: TRBJ2-3
CDR3 DNA: TGCAGTGCTAGCCTGAGAGGGGATACGCAGTATTTT
CDR3 protein: CSASLRGDTQYF

V gene: TRBV7-9
clone size: NA
D gene: NA
J gene: TRBJ2-5
CDR3 DNA: TGTGCCAGCAGCTCGGACAATATTAGAGAGACCCAGTACTTC
CDR3 protein: CASSSDNIRETQYF

V gene: TRBV12-3/TRBV12-4
clone size: few
D gene: TRBD2
J gene: TRBJ2-3
CDR3 DNA: TGTGCCAGCAGTCTACGGGGACTAGCGGGGCCGGAGGATACGCAGTATTTT
CDR3 protein: CASSLRGLAGPEDTQYF

V gene: TRBV11-2
clone size: NA
D gene: NA
J gene: TRBJ2-2
CDR3 DNA: TGTGCCAGCAGCCGAACTCTCGGGGAGCTGTTTTTT
CDR3 protein: CASSRTLGELFF

V gene: TRBV5-1
clone size: few
D gene: NA
J gene: TRBJ2-1
CDR3 DNA: TGCGCCAGCAGCTCACCGGGACAAGGGGCGAATGAGCAGTTCTTC
CDR3 protein: CASSSPGQGANEQFF

V gene: TRBV29-1
clone size: few
D gene: NA
J gene: TRBJ1-1
CDR3 DNA: TGCAGCGTTAGCTGGGGGAACACTGAAGCTTTCTTT
CDR3 protein: CSVSWGNTEAFF

V gene: TRBV4-3
clone size: NA
D gene: NA
J gene: TRBJ2-3
CDR3 DNA: TGCGCCAGCAGTCGGCGGGGCAGCACAGATACGCAGTATTTT
CDR3 protein: CASSRRGSTDTQYF

V gene: TRBV9
clone size: few
D gene: NA
J gene: TRBJ1-4
CDR3 DNA: TGTGCCAGCAGCGTTGGAGGTATGGGTGAAAAACTGTTTTTT
CDR3 protein: CASSVGGMGEKLFF

V gene: TRBV7-9
clone size: many
D gene: NA
J gene: TRBJ2-7
CDR3 DNA: TGTGCCAGCAGCTTAGTCGGGGAGACCTACGAGCAGTACTTC
CDR3 protein: CASSLVGETYEQYF

V gene: TRBV6-5
clone size: few
D gene: NA
J gene: TRBJ2-7
CDR3 DNA: TGTGCCAGCAGTGTCGGGCCGGCCCCTACTGGGCAGTACTTC
CDR3 protein: CASSVGPAPTGQYF

V gene: TRBV7-9
clone size: NA
D gene: NA
J gene: TRBJ1-6
CDR3 DNA: TGTGCCAGCAGCAACGCCCAGTGGGGGAATTCACCCCTCCACTTT
CDR3 protein: CASSNAQWGNSPLHF

V gene: TRBV7-2
clone size: NA
D gene: NA
J gene: TRBJ2-5
CDR3 DNA: TGTGCCAGCAGCTGGGGTGCGGGGTACCAAGAGACCCAGTACTTC
CDR3 protein: CASSWGAGYQETQYF